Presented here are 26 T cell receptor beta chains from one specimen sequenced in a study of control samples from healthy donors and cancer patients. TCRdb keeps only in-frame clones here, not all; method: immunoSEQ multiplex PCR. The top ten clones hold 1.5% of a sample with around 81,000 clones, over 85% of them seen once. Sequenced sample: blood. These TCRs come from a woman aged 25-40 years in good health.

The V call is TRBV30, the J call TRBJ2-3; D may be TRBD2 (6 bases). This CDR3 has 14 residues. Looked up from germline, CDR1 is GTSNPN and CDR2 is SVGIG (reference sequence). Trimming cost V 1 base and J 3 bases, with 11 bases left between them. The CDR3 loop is CAWSGVGGTDTQYF. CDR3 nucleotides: TGTGCCTGGAGTGGGGTCGGGGGAACAGATACGCAGTATTTT.

This CDR3 is CASRAAVQETQYF. In nucleotides, the CDR3 is TGTGCCAGCAGGGCGGCGGTACAAGAGACCCAGTACTTC. The chain uses TRBV27 and TRBJ2-5; D is undetermined. The germline V gene encodes CDR1 MNHEY and CDR2 SMNVEV (reference sequence). CDR3 size: 13 residues. V was cut by 6 bases and J by 2 bases, with 10 bases left in between.

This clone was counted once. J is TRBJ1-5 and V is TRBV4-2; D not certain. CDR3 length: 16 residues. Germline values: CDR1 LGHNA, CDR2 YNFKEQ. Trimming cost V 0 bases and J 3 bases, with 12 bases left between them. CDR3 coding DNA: TGTGCCAGCAGCCAAGATATCGCCCGGGTCAATCAGCCCCAGCATTTT. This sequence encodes CASSQDIARVNQPQHF.

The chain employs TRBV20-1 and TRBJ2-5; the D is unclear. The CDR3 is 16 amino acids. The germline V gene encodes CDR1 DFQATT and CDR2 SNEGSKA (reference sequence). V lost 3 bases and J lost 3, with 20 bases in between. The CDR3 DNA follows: TGCAGTGCTAGTTGGCTGGGTCGGCTGGTCGAAGAGACCCAGTACTTC. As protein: CSASWLGRLVEETQYF.

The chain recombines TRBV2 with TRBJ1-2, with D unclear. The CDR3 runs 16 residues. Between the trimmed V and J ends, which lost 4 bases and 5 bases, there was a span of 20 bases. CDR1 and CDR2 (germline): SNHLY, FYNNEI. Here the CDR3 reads CASSATFLFTLYGYTF. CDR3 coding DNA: TGTGCCAGCAGTGCTACCTTTCTTTTCACGCTGTATGGCTACACCTTC.

CDR3: CATSWTSGSYEQYF. The DNA for the CDR3 is TGTGCCACGAGTTGGACTAGCGGTTCCTACGAGCAGTACTTC. The V and J genes are TRBV19 and TRBJ2-7; 10 bases are shared with TRBD2. Germline CDR1 is LNHDA and CDR2 is SQIVND (reference sequence). The CDR3 has 14 amino acids. The J segment lost 1 base and the V segment lost 10 bases, leaving 7 bases of the junction unmatched. Full variable domain (outside the CDR3, taken from reference TRBV19 and TRBJ2-7): DGGITQSPKYLFRKEGQNVTLSCEQNLNHDAMYWYRQDPGQGLRLIYYSQIVNDFQKGDIAEGYSVSREKKESFPLTVTSAQKNPTAFYLCATSWTSGSYEQYFGPGTRLTVT.

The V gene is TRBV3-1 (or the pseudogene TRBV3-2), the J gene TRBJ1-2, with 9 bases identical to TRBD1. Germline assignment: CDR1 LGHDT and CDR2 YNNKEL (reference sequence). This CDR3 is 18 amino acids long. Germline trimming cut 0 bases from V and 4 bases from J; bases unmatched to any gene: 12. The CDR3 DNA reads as TGTGCCAGCAGCCAAGAATTGTCGTGGGACAGGGATGCCTATGGCTACACCTTC. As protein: CASSQELSWDRDAYGYTF.

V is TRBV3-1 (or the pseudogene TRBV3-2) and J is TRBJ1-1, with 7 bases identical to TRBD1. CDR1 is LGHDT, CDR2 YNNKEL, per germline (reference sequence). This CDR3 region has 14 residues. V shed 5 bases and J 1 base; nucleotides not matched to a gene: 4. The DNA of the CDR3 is TGTGCCAGCAGCAAACAGGGGTCGAACACTGAAGCTTTCTTT. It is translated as CASSKQGSNTEAFF.

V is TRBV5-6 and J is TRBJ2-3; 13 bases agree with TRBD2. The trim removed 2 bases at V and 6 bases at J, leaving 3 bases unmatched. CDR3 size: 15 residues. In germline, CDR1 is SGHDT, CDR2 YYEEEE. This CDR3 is CASSLKLAGGDTQYF. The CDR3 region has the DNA TGTGCCAGCAGCTTAAAACTAGCGGGAGGGGATACGCAGTATTTT. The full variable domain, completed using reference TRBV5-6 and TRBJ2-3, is DAGVTQSPTHLIKTRGQQVTLRCSPKSGHDTVSWYQQALGQGPQFIFQYYEEEERQRGNFPDRFSGHQFPNYSSELNVNALLLGDSALYLCASSLKLAGGDTQYFGPGTRLTVL.

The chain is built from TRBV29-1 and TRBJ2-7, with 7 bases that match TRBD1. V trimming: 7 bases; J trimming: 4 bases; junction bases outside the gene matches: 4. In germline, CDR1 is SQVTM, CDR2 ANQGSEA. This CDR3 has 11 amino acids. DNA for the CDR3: TGCAGCGGAGGGACAGAATACGAGCAGTACTTC. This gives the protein CSGGTEYEQYF.

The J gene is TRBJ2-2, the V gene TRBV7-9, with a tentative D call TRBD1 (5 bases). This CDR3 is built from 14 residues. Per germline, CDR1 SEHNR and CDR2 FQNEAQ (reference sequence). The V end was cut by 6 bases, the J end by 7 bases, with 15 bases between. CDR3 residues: CASRPLGVRGELFF. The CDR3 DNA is TGTGCCAGCAGACCTCTAGGGGTTCGCGGGGAGCTGTTTTTT.

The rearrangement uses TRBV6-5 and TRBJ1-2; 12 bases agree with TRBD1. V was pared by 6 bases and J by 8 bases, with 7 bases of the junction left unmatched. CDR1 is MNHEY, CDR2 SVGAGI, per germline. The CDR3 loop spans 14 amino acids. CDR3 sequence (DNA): TGTGCCAGCAGGGGGACAGGGGGCGTCTGGGGCTACACCTTC. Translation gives CASRGTGGVWGYTF.

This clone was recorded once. CDR3 in amino acids: CASSLAGDPYNEQFF. DNA for the CDR3: TGTGCCAGCAGCTTAGCGGGGGACCCCTACAATGAGCAGTTCTTC. The chain is built from TRBV6-2 or TRBV6-3 and TRBJ2-1; 9 nucleotides match TRBD2. The germline V gene has CDR1 MNHEY and CDR2 SVGEGT. This CDR3 contains 15 residues. The V gene end was trimmed by 6 bases and the J gene end by 2 bases; junction bases not matched to a gene: 5.

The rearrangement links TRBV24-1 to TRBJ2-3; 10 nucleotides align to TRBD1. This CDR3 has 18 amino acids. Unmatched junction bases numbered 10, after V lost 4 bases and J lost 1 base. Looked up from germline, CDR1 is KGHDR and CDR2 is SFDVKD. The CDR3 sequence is CATSERYRDRGRTDTQYF. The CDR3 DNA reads TGTGCCACCAGTGAACGATACCGGGACAGGGGCCGCACAGATACGCAGTATTTT.

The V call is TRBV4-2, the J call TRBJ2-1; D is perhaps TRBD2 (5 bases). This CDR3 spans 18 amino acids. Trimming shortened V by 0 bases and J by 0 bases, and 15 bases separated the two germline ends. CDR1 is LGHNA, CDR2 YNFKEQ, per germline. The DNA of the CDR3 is TGTGCCAGCAGCCAAGATAGTTTAGGACTTGTCTCCTACAATGAGCAGTTCTTC. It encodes CASSQDSLGLVSYNEQFF.

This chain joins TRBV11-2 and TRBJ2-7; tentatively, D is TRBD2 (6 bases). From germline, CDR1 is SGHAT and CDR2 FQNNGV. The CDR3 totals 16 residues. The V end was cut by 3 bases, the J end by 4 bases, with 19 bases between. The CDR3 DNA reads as TGTGCCAGCAGCTTGAGTGGGGGTGCGGGGAAGTACGAGCAGTACTTC. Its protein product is CASSLSGGAGKYEQYF.

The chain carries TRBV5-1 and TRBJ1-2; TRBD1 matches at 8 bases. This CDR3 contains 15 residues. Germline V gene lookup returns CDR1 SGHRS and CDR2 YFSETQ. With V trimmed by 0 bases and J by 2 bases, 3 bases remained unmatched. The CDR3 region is CASSLGGQDNYGYTF. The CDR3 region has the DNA TGCGCCAGCAGCTTGGGGGGACAGGACAACTATGGCTACACCTTC.

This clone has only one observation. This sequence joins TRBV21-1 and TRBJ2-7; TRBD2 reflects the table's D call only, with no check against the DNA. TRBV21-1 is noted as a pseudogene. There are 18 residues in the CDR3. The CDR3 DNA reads TGTGCCAGCAGTGGAGAGCGGGAGACTCCCCGCTCTCCCTACGAGCAGTACTTC. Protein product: CASSGERETPRSPYEQYF.

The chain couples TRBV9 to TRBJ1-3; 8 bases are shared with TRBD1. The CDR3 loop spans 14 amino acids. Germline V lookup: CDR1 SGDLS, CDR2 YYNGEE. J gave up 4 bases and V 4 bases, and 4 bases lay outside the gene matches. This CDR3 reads CASSRQGIGNTIYF. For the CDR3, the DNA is TGTGCCAGCAGCCGACAGGGGATAGGAAACACCATATATTTT.

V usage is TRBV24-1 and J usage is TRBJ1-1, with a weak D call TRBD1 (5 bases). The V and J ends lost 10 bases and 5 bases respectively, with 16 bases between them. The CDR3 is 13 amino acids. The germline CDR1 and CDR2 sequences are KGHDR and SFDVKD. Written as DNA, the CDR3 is TGTGCCACAAGCAAGGGGCGCGGGACTGAAGCTTTCTTT. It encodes CATSKGRGTEAFF.

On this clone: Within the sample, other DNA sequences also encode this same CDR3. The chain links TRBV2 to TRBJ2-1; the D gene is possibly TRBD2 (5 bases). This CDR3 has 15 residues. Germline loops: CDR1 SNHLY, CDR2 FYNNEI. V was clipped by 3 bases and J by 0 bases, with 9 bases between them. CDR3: CASSEDGSSYNEQFF. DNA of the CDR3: TGTGCCAGCAGTGAGGATGGGAGCTCCTACAATGAGCAGTTCTTC.

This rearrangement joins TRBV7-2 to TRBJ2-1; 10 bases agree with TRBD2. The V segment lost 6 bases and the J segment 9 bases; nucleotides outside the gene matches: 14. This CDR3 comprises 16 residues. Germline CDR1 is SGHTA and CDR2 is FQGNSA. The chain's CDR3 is CASRPLRTSGLIEQFF. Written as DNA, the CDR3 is TGTGCCAGCAGGCCCCTAAGGACTAGCGGTCTAATTGAGCAGTTCTTC.

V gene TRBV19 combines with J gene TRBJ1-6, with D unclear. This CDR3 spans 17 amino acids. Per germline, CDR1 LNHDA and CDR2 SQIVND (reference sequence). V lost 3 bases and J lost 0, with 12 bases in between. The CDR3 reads CASSIDRLSSYNSPLHF. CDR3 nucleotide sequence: TGTGCCAGTAGTATCGACCGATTGAGCTCCTATAATTCACCCCTCCACTTT.

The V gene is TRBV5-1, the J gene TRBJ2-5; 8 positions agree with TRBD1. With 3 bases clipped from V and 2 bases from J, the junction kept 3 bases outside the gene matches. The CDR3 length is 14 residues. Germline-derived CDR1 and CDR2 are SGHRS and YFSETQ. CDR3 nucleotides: TGCGCCAGCAGCTACAGGGGGTATCAAGAGACCCAGTACTTC. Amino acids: CASSYRGYQETQYF.

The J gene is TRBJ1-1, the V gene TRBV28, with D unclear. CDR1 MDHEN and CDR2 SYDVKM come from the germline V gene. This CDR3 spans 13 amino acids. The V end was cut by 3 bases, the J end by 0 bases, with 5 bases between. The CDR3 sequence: CASSLRMNTEAFF. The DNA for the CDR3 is TGTGCCAGCAGTTTGAGGATGAACACTGAAGCTTTCTTT. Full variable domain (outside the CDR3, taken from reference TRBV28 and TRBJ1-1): DVKVTQSSRYLVKRTGEKVFLECVQDMDHENMFWYRQDPGLGLRLIYFSYDVKMKEKGDIPEGYSVSREKKERFSLILESASTNQTSMYLCASSLRMNTEAFFGQGTRLTVV.

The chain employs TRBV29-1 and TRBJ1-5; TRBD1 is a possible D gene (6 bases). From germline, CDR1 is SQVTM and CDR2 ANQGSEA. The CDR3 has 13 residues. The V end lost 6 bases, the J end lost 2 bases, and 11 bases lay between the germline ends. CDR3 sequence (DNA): TGCAGCGTCAGACAGGAGCGCAATCAGCCCCAGCATTTT. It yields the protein CSVRQERNQPQHF. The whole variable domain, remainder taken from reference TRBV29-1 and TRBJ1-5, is SAVISQKPSRDICQRGTSLTIQCQVDSQVTMMFWYRQQPGQSLTLIATANQGSEATYESGFVIDKFPISRPNLTFSTLTVSNMSPEDSSIYLCSVRQERNQPQHFGDGTRLSIL.